This T cell receptor (beta chain) was found in a study of graft-versus-host responses after intestinal transplantation. The overall study: Multivisceral, liver-intestinal, or isolated intestinal grafts went to recipients. Induction with anti-thymocyte globulin, then tacrolimus and steroids for around three years, was given to all recipients.

Method: immunoSEQ multiplex PCR; TCRdb's copy keeps in-frame clones and lacks some. The repertoire has around 110,000 clones, 80% to 90% of them found once; the top ten carry over 0.55%. V dropped 3 bases and J dropped 0 bases, with 11 bases sitting between them. The germline CDR1 and CDR2 sequences are MNHNY and SVGAGI (reference sequence). The CDR3 contains 15 residues. The sample holds one count of this clone. Its antigen remains unknown. Study-wide findings and caveats: Early after transplant, HvG declines were associated with peak levels of circulating GvH clones.

This chain connects TRBV6-6 to TRBJ1-1; the D is unclear. Sequencing was performed on unstimulated CD4+ T cells sorted from spleen or lymph node cells, taken before transplant. The TCR originated in a human donor who was the organ donor for an intestinal transplant. The CDR3 loop is CASSYGRAVNTEAFF. In DNA form, the CDR3 reads TGTGCCAGCAGTTATGGCCGGGCGGTGAACACTGAAGCTTTCTTT.